These 19 T cell receptor beta chains were sequenced from one sample in a study of blood T cell repertoires in COVID-19. The repertoire was sequenced with immunoSEQ multiplex PCR; TCRdb's copy has only in-frame clones and lacks some. In the table there are roughly 320,000 clones, 70% to 90% of which are singletons. Source material: peripheral blood. The receptor set was obtained from a man between 65 and 85 years old with acute or convalescent COVID-19.

The gene calls are TRBV18 and TRBJ2-1; 9 bases map to TRBD2. The CDR3 is made up of 16 amino acids. CDR1 KGHSH and CDR2 LQKENI come from the germline V gene. With 1 base clipped from V and 2 bases from J, the junction kept 3 bases outside the gene matches. The CDR3 DNA follows: TGTGCCAGCTCACCACGTCTAGCGGGAACCTACAATGAGCAGTTCTTC. Amino acid sequence: CASSPRLAGTYNEQFF. Variable domain in full (rest from reference TRBV18 and TRBJ2-1): NAGVMQNPRHLVRRRGQEARLRCSPMKGHSHVYWYRQLPEEGLKFMVYLQKENIIDESGMPKERFSAEFPKEGPSILRIQQVVRGDSAAYFCASSPRLAGTYNEQFFGPGTRLTVL.

V gene TRBV27 combines with J gene TRBJ1-2, with 7 positions matching TRBD1. V shed 4 bases, J shed 4 bases, and the junction held 9 bases outside the gene matches. In germline, CDR1 is MNHEY, CDR2 SMNVEV (reference sequence). The CDR3 length is 15 residues. The CDR3 protein is CASSSDRDSPYGYTF. The CDR3 DNA follows: TGTGCCAGCAGTTCCGACCGGGACAGCCCCTATGGCTACACCTTC.

The chain employs TRBV29-1 and TRBJ2-1; TRBD1 agrees at 8 bases. Germline CDR1 and CDR2: SQVTM and ANQGSEA. The CDR3 has 13 residues. The V and J ends lost 7 bases and 3 bases, in that order; junction bases with no gene match: 5. CDR3 coding DNA: TGCAGCGGAAGACAGGGGCTCTACAATGAGCAGTTCTTC. Its protein is CSGRQGLYNEQFF.

The genes are TRBV18 and TRBJ1-6; 11 nucleotides agree with TRBD1. Germline V lookup: CDR1 KGHSH, CDR2 LQKENI. The CDR3 totals 14 residues. Trimming removed 6 bases from V and 12 bases from J; junction bases left unmatched: 7. This chain's CDR3 is CASSPGTGGVPLHF. The CDR3 DNA reads TGTGCCAGCTCCCCCGGGACAGGGGGTGTACCCCTCCACTTT.

The table lists this clone with a count of one. The V and J genes are TRBV2 and TRBJ2-3, with a possible D match to TRBD2 (6 bases). The germline CDR1 and CDR2 sequences are SNHLY and FYNNEI. V lost 6 bases to trimming and J lost 8 bases, with 18 bases between them. This CDR3 has 14 residues. The CDR3 is CASSRDSDTSTQYF. The DNA for the CDR3 is TGTGCCAGCAGCCGGGACTCGGACACAAGTACGCAGTATTTT. Full variable domain (rest looked up from reference TRBV2 and TRBJ2-3): EPEVTQTPSHQVTQMGQEVILRCVPISNHLYFYWYRQILGQKVEFLVSFYNNEISEKSEIFDDQFSVERPDGSNFTLKIRSTKLEDSAMYFCASSRDSDTSTQYFGPGTRLTVL.

This rearrangement joins TRBV28 to TRBJ2-3, with D possibly matching TRBD1 (6 bases). V lost 6 bases and J lost 4, with 17 bases in between. Germline V gives CDR1 MDHEN, CDR2 SYDVKM. The CDR3 spans 15 residues. The CDR3 DNA reads TGTGCCAGCAGCCGAGCCGGGACACTTCCAGATACGCAGTATTTT. Protein product: CASSRAGTLPDTQYF.

The chain uses TRBV5-1 and TRBJ2-2; D remains ambiguous. The CDR3 consists of 16 residues. V was shortened by 0 bases and J by 3 bases, with 12 bases between the two germline ends. The V gene's germline CDR1 is SGHRS and CDR2 YFSETQ. This chain's CDR3 is CASSLAPGTDTGELFF. The CDR3 DNA sequence: TGCGCCAGCAGCTTGGCCCCGGGTACGGACACCGGGGAGCTGTTTTTT.

This chain links TRBV13 with TRBJ2-1; D perhaps matches TRBD1 (6 bases). This CDR3 comprises 11 residues. Germline V gene data show CDR1 as PRHDT and CDR2 as FYEKMQ (reference sequence). Trimming stripped 6 bases from V and 11 bases from J, with 11 bases between. The CDR3 nucleotides read TGTGCCAGCAGTCTCACAGGGAAGCAGTTCTTC. This codes for CASSLTGKQFF.

This clone was detected once. The rearrangement links TRBV7-2 to TRBJ2-2, with TRBD2 matching over 9 bases. CDR3 length equals 15 residues. Trimming removed 2 bases from V and 7 bases from J; junction bases left unmatched: 5. Germline CDR1 SGHTA, CDR2 FQGNSA. CDR3: CASSLMAGGNGELFF. CDR3 DNA: TGTGCCAGCAGCTTAATGGCGGGAGGGAACGGGGAGCTGTTTTTT.

This rearrangement joins TRBV9 to TRBJ2-7, with 13 nucleotides matching TRBD2. J lost 1 base, V lost 4 bases, and 5 bases had no gene match. CDR3 size: 16 residues. CDR1 is SGDLS, CDR2 YYNGEE, per germline. The DNA for the CDR3 is TGTGCCAGCAGCCCCGAGGGACTAGCGGGATCCTACGAGCAGTACTTC. It specifies CASSPEGLAGSYEQYF.

This rearrangement joins TRBV11-2 to TRBJ2-7; TRBD2 aligns across 12 bases. The trim removed 0 bases at V and 4 bases at J, leaving 4 bases unmatched. The germline CDR1 and CDR2 sequences are SGHAT and FQNNGV. The CDR3 runs to 16 residues. DNA for the CDR3: TGTGCCAGCAGCTTAGATCGGACTAGCGGGATATACGAGCAGTACTTC. Its protein is CASSLDRTSGIYEQYF. The variable domain in full, completed from reference TRBV11-2 and TRBJ2-7, reads EAGVAQSPRYKIIEKRQSVAFWCNPISGHATLYWYQQILGQGPKLLIQFQNNGVVDDSQLPKDRFSAERLKGVDSTLKIQPAKLEDSAVYLCASSLDRTSGIYEQYFGPGTRLTVT.

This chain links TRBV7-2 with TRBJ1-2, with a weak D call TRBD1 (6 bases). V was clipped by 1 base and J by 5 bases, with 11 bases between them. This CDR3 has 14 amino acids. Per the germline V gene, CDR1 is SGHTA and CDR2 is FQGNSA. Here the CDR3 reads CASSLDREFYGYTF. CDR3 bases: TGTGCCAGCAGCTTAGACAGGGAGTTTTATGGCTACACCTTC.

The V call is TRBV19, the J call TRBJ2-5; 8 nucleotides match TRBD1. The CDR3 loop spans 13 amino acids. Per germline, CDR1 LNHDA and CDR2 SQIVND (reference sequence). The trim removed 10 bases at V and 5 bases at J, leaving 9 bases unmatched. The CDR3 here is CATGQGVRETQYF. In DNA, the CDR3 is TGTGCCACCGGACAGGGAGTCAGGGAGACCCAGTACTTC.

As to this clone: This sample also contains other DNA sequences that code for the same CDR3. V usage is TRBV28 and J usage is TRBJ1-2, with a tentative D call TRBD1 (6 bases). Germline CDR1 reads MDHEN; CDR2 reads SYDVKM. This CDR3 contains 13 residues. V was cut by 8 bases and J by 5 bases, with 15 bases left in between. The CDR3 bases are TGTGCCAGCCGGCGCGGCAGGGGTTATGGCTACACCTTC. Translating it yields CASRRGRGYGYTF.

The chain is built from TRBV28 and TRBJ2-7; D is perhaps TRBD2 (7 bases). Germline CDR1 is MDHEN and CDR2 is SYDVKM. The CDR3 totals 14 residues. Trimming took 7 bases from V and 2 from J, leaving 15 bases between them. The CDR3 DNA is TGTGCCAGCATCCCCGGGGGGCCACCCTACGAGCAGTACTTC. As protein: CASIPGGPPYEQYF.

The rearrangement joins TRBV4-2 to TRBJ1-6; D is unresolved. The CDR3 has 17 residues. V lost 0 bases and J 9 bases, leaving 18 bases between the germline ends. The germline V gene has CDR1 LGHNA and CDR2 YNFKEQ. CDR3 nucleotide sequence: TGTGCCAGCAGCCAAGATCGGACTTTGTATGCGGGTTCACCCCTCCACTTT. Its protein is CASSQDRTLYAGSPLHF.

This clone was counted between two and nine times. The chain employs TRBV6-6 and TRBJ2-7; 7 nucleotides agree with TRBD1. The CDR3 runs to 14 residues. V was pared by 2 bases and J by 5 bases, with 6 bases of the junction left unmatched. Germline assignment: CDR1 MNHNY and CDR2 SVGAGI (reference sequence). The CDR3 reads CASSYGQARNEQYF. DNA of the CDR3: TGTGCCAGCAGTTACGGACAGGCAAGGAACGAGCAGTACTTC.

The chain couples TRBV5-1 to TRBJ1-1, with TRBD1 matching over 9 bases. The CDR3 runs to 15 residues. V dropped 4 bases and J dropped 5; count of bases not matched to a gene: 9. The germline V gene has CDR1 SGHRS and CDR2 YFSETQ. The CDR3 sequence is CASSPGTGRRTEAFF. The CDR3 DNA reads as TGCGCCAGCAGCCCGGGGACAGGGCGTCGGACTGAAGCTTTCTTT.

The rearrangement links TRBV5-4 to TRBJ2-2; 10 nucleotides line up with TRBD1. The germline V gene has CDR1 SGHNT and CDR2 YYREEE (reference sequence). The V and J ends lost 3 bases and 5 bases, in that order; junction bases with no gene match: 7. This CDR3 has 16 residues. CDR3 sequence: CASSSRDRGRTGELFF. The CDR3 DNA reads as TGTGCCAGCAGCTCACGGGACAGGGGTCGGACCGGGGAGCTGTTTTTT.